These 21 T cell receptor beta chains were sequenced from one sample in a study of graft-versus-host responses after intestinal transplantation. These receptors' antigens are unknown. Assay: immunoSEQ multiplex PCR; the TCRdb copy retains only in-frame clones and omits some. The sample has 95,000 to 110,000 clones; roughly 84% are singletons. Sequencing was performed on unstimulated CD4+ T cells sorted from spleen or lymph node cells, taken before intestinal transplant. Receptors originate from a human donor who received an intestinal transplant.

The CDR3 loop is CASSTLGRGNQPQHF. The DNA for the CDR3 is TGTGCCAGTAGTACTCTGGGACGGGGAAATCAGCCCCAGCATTTT. The chain joins TRBV19 to TRBJ1-5; D is perhaps TRBD1 (5 bases). Trimming left V 4 bases short and J 4 bases short, with 14 bases between. The CDR3 loop spans 15 amino acids. Germline CDR1 LNHDA, CDR2 SQIVND (reference sequence).

The chain combines TRBV6-5 with TRBJ2-3; D not certain. Germline V CDR1 and CDR2: MNHEY, SVGAGI. The CDR3 totals 12 residues. Deletions cut 8 bases from V and 0 bases from J, with 6 bases between. CDR3 loop: CASSRSTDTQYF. Written as DNA, the CDR3 is TGTGCCAGCTCCAGGAGCACAGATACGCAGTATTTT.

CDR3 bases: TGCAGCGTTGGACATGGTGGCAGGGTTGGGGATGGCTACACCTTC. Its protein is CSVGHGGRVGDGYTF. This chain links TRBV29-1 with TRBJ1-2, with D tentatively TRBD1 (5 bases). The CDR3 is made up of 15 amino acids. Germline V gene sequence: CDR1 SQVTM, CDR2 ANQGSEA. V lost 4 bases and J 6 bases, leaving 21 bases between the germline ends.

This clone was detected only once. This chain uses TRBV6-1 with TRBJ2-2, with D perhaps matching TRBD2 (5 bases). This CDR3 comprises 13 residues. Germline CDR1 reads MNHNS; CDR2 reads SASEGT. The V and J ends lost 6 bases and 4 bases respectively, with 9 bases between them. The CDR3 nucleotides are TGTGCCAGCAGCTTAGCGCGCACCGGGGAGCTGTTTTTT. Its translation is CASSLARTGELFF.

This clone was counted a single time. The chain combines TRBV6-5 with TRBJ2-3; D is possibly TRBD1 (5 bases). The V end was cut by 5 bases, the J end by 2 bases, with 14 bases between. Germline-derived CDR1 and CDR2 are MNHEY and SVGAGI. The CDR3 is made up of 15 amino acids. CDR3 sequence (DNA): TGTGCCAGCAGTACCCAGGGTCCCCACACAGATACGCAGTATTTT. It codes for CASSTQGPHTDTQYF.

The gene calls are TRBV4-1 and TRBJ2-7; the D is unclear. The CDR3 totals 14 residues. Germline CDR1 is MGHRA and CDR2 is YSYEKL. Trimming stripped 2 bases from V and 10 bases from J, with 18 bases between. Here the CDR3 reads CASSQLFGVAFQYF. DNA for the CDR3: TGCGCCAGCAGCCAACTTTTCGGCGTGGCCTTTCAGTACTTC.

The chain employs TRBV7-6 and TRBJ2-2; TRBD2 is a possible D gene (5 bases). This CDR3 comprises 15 residues. Germline lookup yields CDR1 SGHVS and CDR2 FNYEAQ. V lost 0 bases, J lost 3 bases, and 8 bases lay in between. CDR3 coding DNA: TGTGCCAGCAGCTTAGCGGACTCATACACCGGGGAGCTGTTTTTT. Protein product: CASSLADSYTGELFF.

This chain joins TRBV7-6 and TRBJ2-1; 9 bases align to TRBD1. The CDR3 is made up of 15 amino acids. The germline CDR1 and CDR2 sequences are SGHVS and FNYEAQ. Trimming cost V 2 bases and J 4 bases; bases outside gene matches: 3. DNA of the CDR3: TGTGCCAGCAGCTTACGGGGGACAGGGTACAATGAGCAGTTCTTC. Translated, it gives CASSLRGTGYNEQFF.

This chain links TRBV4-1 with TRBJ1-6; no reliable D call. CDR3 length equals 12 residues. V lost 2 bases and J lost 5, with 1 base in between. CDR1 MGHRA and CDR2 YSYEKL come from the germline V gene. CDR3 nucleotides: TGCGCCAGCAGCCAAAATAATTCACCCCTCCACTTT. Encoded protein: CASSQNNSPLHF.

The J gene is TRBJ2-7, the V gene TRBV5-5; 9 bases align to TRBD1. This CDR3 region has 16 residues. Germline V gene sequence: CDR1 SGHKS, CDR2 YYEKEE (reference sequence). The ends lost 4 bases at V and 5 bases at J; junction bases unmatched: 13. The CDR3 region is CASSPIPGTGNHEQYF. CDR3 DNA sequence: TGTGCCAGCAGCCCGATCCCCGGGACAGGGAACCACGAGCAGTACTTC.

CDR3 nucleotides: TGTGCCAGCAGACCTCAAGGGGGTGGTGAAAAACTGTTTTTT. Protein: CASRPQGGGEKLFF. The chain is built from TRBV2 and TRBJ1-4, with D tentatively TRBD1 (6 bases). The germline V gene encodes CDR1 SNHLY and CDR2 FYNNEI. V lost 6 bases, J lost 7 bases, and 15 bases lay in between. This CDR3 comprises 14 residues. Full variable domain (rest looked up from reference TRBV2 and TRBJ1-4): EPEVTQTPSHQVTQMGQEVILRCVPISNHLYFYWYRQILGQKVEFLVSFYNNEISEKSEIFDDQFSVERPDGSNFTLKIRSTKLEDSAMYFCASRPQGGGEKLFFGSGTQLSVL.

The V and J genes are TRBV9 and TRBJ2-5; a possible D gene is TRBD2 (7 bases). Germline V gene sequence: CDR1 SGDLS, CDR2 YYNGEE. V lost 0 bases, J lost 5 bases, and 17 bases lay in between. CDR3 length: 16 amino acids. The CDR3 DNA sequence: TGTGCCAGCAGCGTAGCCGGGGGGCGGGTGAGCGAGACCCAGTACTTC. It yields the protein CASSVAGGRVSETQYF. Variable domain in full (rest from reference TRBV9 and TRBJ2-5): DSGVTQTPKHLITATGQRVTLRCSPRSGDLSVYWYQQSLDQGLQFLIQYYNGEERAKGNILERFSAQQFPDLHSELNLSSLELGDSALYFCASSVAGGRVSETQYFGPGTRLLVL.

This clone was seen more than once but under ten times. The CDR3 reads CASSPGQGGDTGELFF. The CDR3 nucleotides are TGTGCCAGCAGCCCCGGACAGGGGGGTGACACCGGGGAGCTGTTTTTT. The gene calls are TRBV4-2 and TRBJ2-2; TRBD1 matches at 10 bases. This CDR3 region has 16 residues. V shed 4 bases and J 3 bases; nucleotides not matched to a gene: 5. The germline gives CDR1 LGHNA, CDR2 YNFKEQ.

The chain recombines TRBV7-3 with TRBJ2-7, with no clear D. The CDR3 runs 14 residues. Germline CDR1 SGHTA, CDR2 FQGTGA. With 2 bases removed from V and 0 bases from J, the gap between germline ends came to 8 bases. CDR3 amino acids: CASSLGPSSYEQYF. The CDR3 nucleotides read TGTGCCAGCAGCTTAGGCCCGAGCTCCTACGAGCAGTACTTC.

This sequence joins TRBV18 and TRBJ2-2, with TRBD2 matching 9 bases. V was pared by 8 bases and J by 2 bases, with 6 bases of the junction left unmatched. This CDR3 spans 15 amino acids. Germline lookup yields CDR1 KGHSH and CDR2 LQKENI. The CDR3 DNA reads as TGTGCCAGCCAACCGGGACTAGCTAACACCGGGGAGCTGTTTTTT. It codes for CASQPGLANTGELFF.

This chain's CDR3 is CASSGQQGYTEAFF. The CDR3, as DNA: TGTGCCAGCAGCGGCCAACAGGGATACACTGAAGCTTTCTTT. The chain carries TRBV7-9 and TRBJ1-1; D might be TRBD1 (6 bases). With 5 bases removed from V and 3 bases from J, the gap between germline ends came to 13 bases. The CDR3 is 14 residues long. CDR1 is SEHNR and CDR2 is FQNEAQ in the germline V gene (reference sequence). The variable domain in full, with the rest retrieved from reference TRBV7-9 and TRBJ1-1, is DTGVSQNPRHKITKRGQNVTFRCDPISEHNRLYWYRQTLGQGPEFLTYFQNEAQLEKSRLLSDRFSAERPKGSFSTLEIQRTEQGDSAMYLCASSGQQGYTEAFFGQGTRLTVV.

This sequence joins TRBV30 and TRBJ2-1; D is perhaps TRBD2 (5 bases). The V and J ends lost 4 bases and 6 bases respectively, with 13 bases between them. Germline V gene lookup returns CDR1 GTSNPN and CDR2 SVGIG (reference sequence). The CDR3 runs 13 residues. CDR3 residues: CAWNLDSTNEQFF. CDR3 in DNA: TGTGCCTGGAACCTGGACTCAACCAATGAGCAGTTCTTC.

This chain connects TRBV5-6 to TRBJ2-1, with a weak D call TRBD2 (7 bases). This CDR3 contains 17 residues. Germline CDR1 is SGHDT and CDR2 is YYEEEE. V was clipped by 4 bases and J by 10 bases, with 27 bases between them. CDR3 nucleotide sequence: TGTGCCAGCAGCCCCCAACCGGAAGGGGGGGGGCAGGGAGAGCAGTTCTTC. It encodes CASSPQPEGGGQGEQFF.

This clone was counted a few times. The chain employs TRBV7-6 and TRBJ2-1, with TRBD2 matching 12 bases. The CDR3 contains 16 residues. J was trimmed by 7 bases and V by 6 bases; bases with no gene match: 10. CDR1 SGHVS and CDR2 FNYEAQ come from the germline V gene. CDR3 loop: CASSRLAGAGLNEQFF. The CDR3 coding sequence is TGTGCCAGCAGTAGACTAGCGGGAGCGGGATTAAATGAGCAGTTCTTC.

The chain links TRBV10-3 to TRBJ2-1; 9 bases agree with TRBD2. The germline CDR1 and CDR2 sequences are ENHRY and SYGVKD. V lost 11 bases and J lost 6; bases outside the gene matches: 11. CDR3 length equals 14 residues. CDR3 sequence reads: CAVQTSGPPNEQFF. The CDR3 nucleotides are TGTGCCGTACAAACTAGCGGGCCACCCAATGAGCAGTTCTTC.

The rearrangement joins TRBV9 to TRBJ2-5; possible D gene TRBD1, 6 bases. The CDR3 loop spans 15 amino acids. Germline CDR1 reads SGDLS; CDR2 reads YYNGEE. V lost 0 bases and J lost 2, with 11 bases in between. The CDR3 loop reads CASSVGTGIQETQYF. The CDR3, as DNA: TGTGCCAGCAGCGTAGGAACAGGGATACAAGAGACCCAGTACTTC.